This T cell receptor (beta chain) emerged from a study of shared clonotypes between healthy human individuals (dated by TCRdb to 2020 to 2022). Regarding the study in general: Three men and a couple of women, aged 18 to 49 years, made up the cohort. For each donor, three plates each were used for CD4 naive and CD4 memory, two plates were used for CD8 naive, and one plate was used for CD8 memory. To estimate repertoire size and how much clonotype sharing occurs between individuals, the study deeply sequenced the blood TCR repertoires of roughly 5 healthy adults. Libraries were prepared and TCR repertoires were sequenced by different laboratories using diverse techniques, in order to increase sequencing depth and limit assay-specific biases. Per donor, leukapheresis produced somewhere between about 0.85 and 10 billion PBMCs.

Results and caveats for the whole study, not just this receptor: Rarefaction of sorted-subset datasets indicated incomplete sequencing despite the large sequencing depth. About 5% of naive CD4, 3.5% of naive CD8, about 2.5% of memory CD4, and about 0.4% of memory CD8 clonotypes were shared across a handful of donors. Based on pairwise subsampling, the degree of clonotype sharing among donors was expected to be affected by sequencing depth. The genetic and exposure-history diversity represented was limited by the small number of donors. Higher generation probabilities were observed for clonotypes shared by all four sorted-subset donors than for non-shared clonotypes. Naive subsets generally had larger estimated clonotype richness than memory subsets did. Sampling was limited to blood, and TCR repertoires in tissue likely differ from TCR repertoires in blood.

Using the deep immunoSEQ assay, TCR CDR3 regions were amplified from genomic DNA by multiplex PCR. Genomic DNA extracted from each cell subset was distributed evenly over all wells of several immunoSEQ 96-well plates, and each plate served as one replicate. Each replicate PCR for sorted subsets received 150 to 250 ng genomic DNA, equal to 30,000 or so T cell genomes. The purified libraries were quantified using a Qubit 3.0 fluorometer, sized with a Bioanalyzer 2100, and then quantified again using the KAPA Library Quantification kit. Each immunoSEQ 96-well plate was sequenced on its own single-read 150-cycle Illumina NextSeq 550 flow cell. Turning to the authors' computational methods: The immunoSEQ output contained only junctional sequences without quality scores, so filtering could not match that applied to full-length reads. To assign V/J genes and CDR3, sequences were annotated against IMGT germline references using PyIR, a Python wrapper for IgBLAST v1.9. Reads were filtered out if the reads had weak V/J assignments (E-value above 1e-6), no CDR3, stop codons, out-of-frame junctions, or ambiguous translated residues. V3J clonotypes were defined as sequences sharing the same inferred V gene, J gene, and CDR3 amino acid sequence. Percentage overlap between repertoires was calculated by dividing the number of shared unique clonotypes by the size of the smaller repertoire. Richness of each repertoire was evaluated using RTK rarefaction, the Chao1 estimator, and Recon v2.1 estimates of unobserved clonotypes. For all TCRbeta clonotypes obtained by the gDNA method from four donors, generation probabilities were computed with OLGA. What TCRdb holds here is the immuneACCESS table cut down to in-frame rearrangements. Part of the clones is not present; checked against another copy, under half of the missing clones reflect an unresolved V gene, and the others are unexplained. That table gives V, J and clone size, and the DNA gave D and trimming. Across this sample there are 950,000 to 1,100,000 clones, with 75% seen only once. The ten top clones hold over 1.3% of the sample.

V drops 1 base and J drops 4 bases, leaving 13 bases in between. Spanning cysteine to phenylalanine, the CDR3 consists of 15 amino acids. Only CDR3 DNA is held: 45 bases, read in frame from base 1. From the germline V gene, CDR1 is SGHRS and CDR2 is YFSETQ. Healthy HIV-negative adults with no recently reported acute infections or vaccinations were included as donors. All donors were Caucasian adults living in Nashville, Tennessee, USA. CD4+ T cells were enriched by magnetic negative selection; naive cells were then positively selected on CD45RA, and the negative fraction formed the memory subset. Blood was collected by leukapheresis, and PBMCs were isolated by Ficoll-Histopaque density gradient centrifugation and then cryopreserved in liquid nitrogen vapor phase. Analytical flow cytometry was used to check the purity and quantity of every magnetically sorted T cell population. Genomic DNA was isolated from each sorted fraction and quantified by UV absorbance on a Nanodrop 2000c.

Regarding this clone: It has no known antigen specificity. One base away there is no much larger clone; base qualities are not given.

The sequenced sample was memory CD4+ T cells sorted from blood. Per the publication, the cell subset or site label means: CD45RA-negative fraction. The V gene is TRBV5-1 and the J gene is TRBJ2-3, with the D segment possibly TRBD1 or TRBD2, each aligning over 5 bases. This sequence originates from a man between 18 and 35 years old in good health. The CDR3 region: CASSLTGRSSDTQYF. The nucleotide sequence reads TGCGCCAGCAGCTTGACGGGACGTAGCTCAGATACGCAGTATTTT.